This T cell receptor beta chain is drawn from a study of response to subunit inactivated influenza vaccine. This clonotype was seen a handful of times. Antigen specificity is unknown. Points from the study as a whole: A suggestion made by the authors is that each seasonal influenza vaccination recruits few new T cells.

Per the germline V gene, CDR1 is KGHDR and CDR2 is SFDVKD. CDR3 length: 13 residues. The J segment lost 4 bases and the V segment lost 7 bases, leaving 4 bases of the junction unmatched. TCRdb re-called the RT-PCR reads through MiXCR, storing one row per CDR3 protein. Counted here are some 500,000 distinct CDR3 sequences, 10% to 15% occurring once; the ten biggest clones make up 10% to 15%. The sequence derives from a man aged 45 to 65 who received an inactivated influenza vaccine. The genes are TRBV24-1 and TRBJ2-7; 9 bases line up with TRBD1. This sample comprised PBMCs from blood, obtained roughly 47 days after vaccination. In DNA form, the CDR3 reads TGTGCCACCAGCCCGGGACAGGGATACGAGCAGTACTTC. Encoded protein: CATSPGQGYEQYF.